The 23 T cell receptor beta chains below come from one sample, sequenced in a study of blood T cell repertoires in COVID-19. The protocol was immunoSEQ multiplex PCR, while the TCRdb copy is restricted to in-frame clones and leaves out a portion. Found here are roughly 270,000 clones, approximately 85% of them singletons; the top ten hold approximately 5.1%. The sample consisted of peripheral blood. The receptors derive from a man aged 45-65 years with active or convalescent COVID-19.

The chain uses TRBV5-1 and TRBJ2-3, with D possibly being TRBD2 (5 bases). In germline, CDR1 is SGHRS, CDR2 YFSETQ. CDR3 length: 14 amino acids. The germline V and J ends were trimmed by 3 bases and 2 bases, with 10 bases remaining between them. The DNA for the CDR3 is TGCGCCAGCAGCTCGGGATATGTCACAGATACGCAGTATTTT. Protein sequence: CASSSGYVTDTQYF.

The J gene is TRBJ1-1, the V gene TRBV5-1; TRBD1 might be the D (6 bases). Germline V gene lookup returns CDR1 SGHRS and CDR2 YFSETQ. The CDR3 is 16 residues long. Trimming took 6 bases from V and 1 from J, leaving 19 bases between them. CDR3 in amino acids: CASTSGASWRNTEAFF. The CDR3 bases are TGCGCCAGCACTTCAGGGGCCTCCTGGAGGAACACTGAAGCTTTCTTT.

This clone was detected only once. The chain couples TRBV25-1 to TRBJ2-1, with 14 nucleotides matching TRBD2. The germline V gene encodes CDR1 MGHDK and CDR2 SYGVNS. The V segment lost 5 bases and the J segment 7 bases; nucleotides outside the gene matches: 10. CDR3 size: 17 residues. The CDR3 region is CASSKNPGTSGRNEQFF. The CDR3 DNA is TGTGCCAGCAGTAAAAATCCCGGGACTAGCGGGAGAAATGAGCAGTTCTTC.

The chain carries TRBV4-3 and TRBJ2-1; tentatively, D is TRBD2 (5 bases). Deletions cut 2 bases from V and 9 bases from J, with 11 bases between. Germline values: CDR1 LGHNA, CDR2 YSLEER. This CDR3 spans 13 amino acids. CDR3 in amino acids: CASSQTRVGEQFF. The CDR3 region has the DNA TGCGCCAGCAGCCAAACTAGAGTCGGTGAGCAGTTCTTC.

This sequence joins TRBV24-1 and TRBJ2-3; no definite D call. Looked up from germline, CDR1 is KGHDR and CDR2 is SFDVKD. The CDR3 totals 16 residues. V was clipped by 3 bases and J by 1 base, with 13 bases between them. CDR3 protein: CATSDASATGTDTQYF. The CDR3 nucleotides are TGTGCCACCAGTGATGCCAGTGCGACTGGCACAGATACGCAGTATTTT.

This clone was observed once. V is TRBV25-1 and J is TRBJ2-1; D is possibly TRBD2 (7 bases). The germline gives CDR1 MGHDK, CDR2 SYGVNS. Trimming left V 1 base short and J 2 bases short, with 9 bases between. CDR3 length: 15 residues. The CDR3 DNA is TGTGCCAGCAGTGAATTCGGGGGGCCCTACAATGAGCAGTTCTTC. Amino acids: CASSEFGGPYNEQFF.

In this sample, this clone turned up a few times. The chain carries TRBV5-1 and TRBJ2-1, with 8 bases lining up with TRBD2. This CDR3 comprises 18 residues. The trim removed 1 base at V and 7 bases at J, leaving 16 bases unmatched. Germline V gene lookup returns CDR1 SGHRS and CDR2 YFSETQ. This chain's CDR3 is CASSLFSVGRGASNEQFF. The CDR3 coding sequence is TGCGCCAGCAGCTTGTTTTCTGTCGGGAGGGGGGCTTCGAATGAGCAGTTCTTC.

This clone was observed once. The V and J genes are TRBV20-1 and TRBJ2-5; no clear D gene. The CDR3 length is 11 residues. V was pared by 6 bases and J by 2 bases, with 7 bases between. Germline V gene data show CDR1 as DFQATT and CDR2 as SNEGSKA (reference sequence). The DNA of the CDR3 is TGCAGTGCCCACTTACAAGAGACCCAGTACTTC. Its translation is CSAHLQETQYF.

This chain connects TRBV30 to TRBJ1-2, with 7 bases fitting TRBD1. CDR1 GTSNPN and CDR2 SVGIG come from the germline V gene (reference sequence). The CDR3 length is 16 residues. The J segment lost 4 bases and the V segment lost 1 base, leaving 12 bases of the junction unmatched. CDR3 amino acids: CAWSARDSTRFYGYTF. DNA for the CDR3: TGTGCCTGGAGTGCCAGGGACAGCACCCGTTTCTATGGCTACACCTTC.

V is TRBV28 and J is TRBJ2-2, with D possibly being TRBD2 (6 bases). The CDR3 extends over 14 amino acids. Germline lookup yields CDR1 MDHEN and CDR2 SYDVKM. Trimming cost V 10 bases and J 3 bases, with 15 bases left between them. CDR3 nucleotides: TGTGCCACGATAAGCGGGCAATACACCGGGGAGCTGTTTTTT. Translating it yields CATISGQYTGELFF.

The chain carries TRBV7-8 and TRBJ1-3; D remains unclear. Trimming stripped 4 bases from V and 4 bases from J, with 8 bases between. The CDR3 has 13 amino acids. Germline loops: CDR1 SGHVS, CDR2 FQNEAQ. The CDR3: CASSSGWGNTIYF. CDR3 in DNA: TGTGCCAGCAGCTCGGGGTGGGGAAACACCATATATTTT.

The chain employs TRBV28 and TRBJ2-5; 7 bases align to TRBD2. Per the germline V gene, CDR1 is MDHEN and CDR2 is SYDVKM. CDR3 length equals 17 residues. V was clipped by 7 bases and J by 1 base; unmatched bases: 15. CDR3 loop: CASNTPFVGRGQETQYF. DNA for the CDR3: TGTGCCAGCAATACGCCTTTTGTGGGGAGGGGCCAAGAGACCCAGTACTTC.

The chain uses TRBV20-1 and TRBJ2-7; 7 bases line up with TRBD1. The V and J ends lost 3 bases and 3 bases, in that order; junction bases with no gene match: 8. The germline CDR1 and CDR2 sequences are DFQATT and SNEGSKA (reference sequence). The CDR3 spans 14 residues. CDR3 region: CSASQPGTDYEQYF. In DNA form, the CDR3 reads TGCAGTGCTAGTCAGCCCGGGACAGACTACGAGCAGTACTTC.

The chain carries TRBV25-1 and TRBJ2-1; weak D call: TRBD2 (6 bases). The V gene lost 0 bases and the J gene lost 10 bases, with 10 bases spanning the gap. CDR3 length equals 13 residues. Germline V gene sequence: CDR1 MGHDK, CDR2 SYGVNS. The CDR3 bases are TGTGCCAGCAGTGAATATAACGGGAGAGAGCAGTTCTTC. This encodes CASSEYNGREQFF.

The chain uses TRBV7-6 and TRBJ1-3; 8 bases fit TRBD1. This CDR3 region has 15 residues. Germline CDR1 SGHVS, CDR2 FNYEAQ. Unmatched junction bases numbered 3, after V lost 1 base and J lost 4 bases. CDR3 coding DNA: TGTGCCAGCAGCTTAGAGGACAGGGCGGGAAACACCATATATTTT. This encodes CASSLEDRAGNTIYF.

V gene TRBV11-2 combines with J gene TRBJ1-2, with a tentative D call TRBD1 (6 bases). The CDR3 is 15 amino acids. From germline, CDR1 is SGHAT and CDR2 FQNNGV. Trimming took off 3 bases at V and 6 bases at J, with 17 bases between the two ends. The CDR3 is CASSFNRGGANGYTF. In DNA, the CDR3 is TGTGCCAGCAGCTTTAACCGGGGGGGCGCAAATGGCTACACCTTC.

The gene calls are TRBV25-1 and TRBJ2-2; D call uncertain. Deletions cut 3 bases from V and 6 bases from J, with 8 bases between. Germline assignment: CDR1 MGHDK and CDR2 SYGVNS. CDR3 length equals 13 residues. CDR3 sequence: CASSEAPPGELFF. The CDR3 nucleotides are TGTGCCAGCAGTGAGGCTCCCCCCGGGGAGCTGTTTTTT.

J is TRBJ2-5 and V is TRBV5-4; 15 bases are shared with TRBD2. The length of the CDR3 is 15 residues. CDR1 is SGHNT and CDR2 is YYREEE in the germline V gene (reference sequence). With V trimmed by 5 bases and J by 5 bases, 4 bases remained unmatched. CDR3: CASRTGTSGGETQYF. CDR3 nucleotides: TGTGCCAGCAGGACCGGGACTAGCGGGGGGGAGACCCAGTACTTC.

The chain combines TRBV4-1 with TRBJ2-1; the match to TRBD2 covers 10 bases. From germline, CDR1 is MGHRA and CDR2 YSYEKL. With V trimmed by 2 bases and J by 0 bases, 4 bases remained unmatched. The CDR3 runs 17 residues. CDR3 coding DNA: TGCGCCAGCAGCCAAAGCCTAGCGGGGGTCTCCTACAATGAGCAGTTCTTC. It specifies CASSQSLAGVSYNEQFF.

This clone was detected a few times. The genes are TRBV3-1 (or the pseudogene TRBV3-2) and TRBJ2-2; 7 bases line up with TRBD1. The CDR3 has 14 amino acids. The V segment lost 10 bases and the J segment 2 bases; nucleotides outside the gene matches: 7. Per germline, CDR1 LGHDT and CDR2 YNNKEL (reference sequence). CDR3 coding DNA: TGTGCCACGACAGGGTGGGGAAACACCGGGGAGCTGTTTTTT. This gives the protein CATTGWGNTGELFF.

CDR3: CASSQASGTPQYF. DNA of the CDR3: TGTGCCAGCAGCCAAGCCTCCGGGACTCCTCAGTATTTT. The rearrangement joins TRBV3-1 (or the pseudogene TRBV3-2) to TRBJ2-3; tentatively, D is TRBD2 (6 bases). V lost 1 base to trimming and J lost 12 bases, with 14 bases between them. The CDR3 contains 13 residues. Germline loops: CDR1 LGHDT, CDR2 YNNKEL (reference sequence).

The genes are TRBV9 and TRBJ1-1; 9 nucleotides line up with TRBD1. This CDR3 has 15 residues. Germline V CDR1 and CDR2: SGDLS, YYNGEE. V shed 4 bases, J shed 3 bases, and the junction held 7 bases outside the gene matches. CDR3 loop: CASSPTGGHDTEAFF. In DNA form, the CDR3 reads TGTGCCAGCAGCCCGACAGGGGGGCATGACACTGAAGCTTTCTTT.

The gene calls are TRBV9 and TRBJ1-6, with 10 bases identical to TRBD1. Trimming took 4 bases from V and 10 from J; bases not matched to a gene: 8. The CDR3 extends over 15 amino acids. Germline-derived CDR1 and CDR2 are SGDLS and YYNGEE. This CDR3 reads CASSPQTGGGSPLHF. CDR3 coding DNA: TGTGCCAGCAGCCCCCAGACAGGGGGCGGGTCACCCCTCCACTTT.